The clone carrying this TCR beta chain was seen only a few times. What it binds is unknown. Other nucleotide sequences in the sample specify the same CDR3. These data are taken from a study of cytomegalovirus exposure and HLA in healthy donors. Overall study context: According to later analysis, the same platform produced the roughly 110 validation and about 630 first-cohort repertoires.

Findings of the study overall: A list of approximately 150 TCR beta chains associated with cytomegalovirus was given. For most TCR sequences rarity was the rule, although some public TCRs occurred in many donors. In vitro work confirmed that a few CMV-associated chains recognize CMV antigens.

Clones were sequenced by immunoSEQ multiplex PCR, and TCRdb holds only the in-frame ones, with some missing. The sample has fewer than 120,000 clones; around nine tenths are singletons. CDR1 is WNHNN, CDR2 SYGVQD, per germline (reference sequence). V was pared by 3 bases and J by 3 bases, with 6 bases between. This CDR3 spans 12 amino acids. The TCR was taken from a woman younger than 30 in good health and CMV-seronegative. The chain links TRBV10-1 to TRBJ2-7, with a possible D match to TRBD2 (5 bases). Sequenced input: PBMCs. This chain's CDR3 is CASSEGGYEQYF. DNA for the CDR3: TGCGCCAGCAGTGAAGGAGGCTACGAGCAGTACTTC.